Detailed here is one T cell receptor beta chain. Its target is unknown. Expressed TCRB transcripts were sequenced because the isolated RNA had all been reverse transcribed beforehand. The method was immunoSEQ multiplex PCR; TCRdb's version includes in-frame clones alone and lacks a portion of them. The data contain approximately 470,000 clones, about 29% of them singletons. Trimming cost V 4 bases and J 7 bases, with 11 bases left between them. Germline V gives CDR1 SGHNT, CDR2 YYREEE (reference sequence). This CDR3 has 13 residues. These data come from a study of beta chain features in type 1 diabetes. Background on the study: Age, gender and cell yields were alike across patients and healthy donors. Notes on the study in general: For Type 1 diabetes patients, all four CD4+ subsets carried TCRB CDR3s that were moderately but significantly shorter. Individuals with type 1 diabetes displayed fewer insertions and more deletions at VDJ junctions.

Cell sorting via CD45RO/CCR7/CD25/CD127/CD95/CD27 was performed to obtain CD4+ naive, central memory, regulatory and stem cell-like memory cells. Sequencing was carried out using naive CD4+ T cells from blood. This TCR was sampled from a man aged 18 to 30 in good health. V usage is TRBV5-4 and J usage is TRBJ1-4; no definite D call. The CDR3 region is CASSDGPVEKLFF. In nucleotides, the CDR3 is TGTGCCAGCAGCGACGGGCCGGTTGAAAAACTGTTTTTT.